Listed here are 18 T cell receptor beta chains from one sample, sequenced in a study of blood T cells in healthy people across ages. A second PCR of about 7 to 11 cycles used a sample-barcoded 5' primer and a J-beta primer mix. TCRdb passed the 5' RACE reads through MiXCR, listing each CDR3 protein once. The table includes about 1,000,000 distinct CDR3 sequences, under 55% detected once. What was sequenced was blood. The receptors shown here come from a woman aged 60-75 years in good health.

J is TRBJ2-1 and V is TRBV11-1, with TRBD2 matching over 10 bases. Germline CDR1 is SGHAT and CDR2 is FQDESV (reference sequence). The CDR3 runs to 15 residues. Trimming cost V 3 bases and J 7 bases; bases outside gene matches: 6. CDR3 nucleotides: TGTGCCAGCAGCTTTAGGCCTAGCGGGAGTAATGAGCAGTTCTTC. Its protein product is CASSFRPSGSNEQFF.

The rearrangement uses TRBV7-2 and TRBJ1-3; no firm D call. The CDR3 extends over 19 amino acids. Trimming left V 1 base short and J 0 bases short, with 19 bases between. Germline V CDR1 and CDR2: SGHTA, FQGNSA. The chain's CDR3 is CASSLGGRLRRASGNTIYF. The CDR3 region has the DNA TGTGCCAGCAGCTTAGGAGGGCGGTTACGACGGGCCTCTGGAAACACCATATATTTT. The full variable domain, its missing parts supplied by reference TRBV7-2 and TRBJ1-3, is GAGVSQSPSNKVTEKGKDVELRCDPISGHTALYWYRQSLGQGLEFLIYFQGNSAPDKSGLPSDRFSAERTGGSVSTLTIQRTQQEDSAVYLCASSLGGRLRRASGNTIYFGEGSWLTVV.

This clonotype was detected a few times. The V and J genes are TRBV3-1 and TRBJ2-7; TRBD2 matches 7 bases. The CDR3 covers 15 residues. J gave up 7 bases and V 3 bases, and 12 bases lay outside the gene matches. Germline V gives CDR1 LGHDT, CDR2 YNNKEL (reference sequence). The CDR3 DNA reads TGTGCCAGCAGCCAGCGACCGGGAGGTAGTACGGAGCAGTACTTC. This sequence encodes CASSQRPGGSTEQYF.

V and J are TRBV28 and TRBJ2-4, with D uncertain. Trimming removed 3 bases from V and 13 bases from J, with 16 bases in between. Germline V lookup: CDR1 MDHEN, CDR2 SYDVKM. The CDR3 sequence is 13 residues long. Written as DNA, the CDR3 is TGTGCCAGCAGTTTGAGGCAGACGCCTCAGCAGTACTTC. Translation: CASSLRQTPQQYF.

V usage is TRBV3-1 and J usage is TRBJ2-1; D is uncertain. With 10 bases removed from V and 6 bases from J, the gap between germline ends came to 16 bases. Germline V lookup: CDR1 LGHDT, CDR2 YNNKEL (reference sequence). The CDR3 runs 13 residues. The CDR3 region is CATKEPPVNEQFF. CDR3 nucleotide sequence: TGTGCCACCAAAGAGCCGCCAGTCAATGAGCAGTTCTTC.

The genes are TRBV6-5 and TRBJ1-2; the match to TRBD1 covers 9 bases. CDR1 and CDR2 from the germline V gene are MNHEY and SVGAGI. The J segment lost 3 bases and the V segment lost 5 bases, leaving 7 bases of the junction unmatched. The CDR3 spans 15 residues. In DNA, the CDR3 is TGTGCCAGCAGTATCTACAGGGGGCACGACTATGGCTACACCTTC. Its protein is CASSIYRGHDYGYTF.

The gene calls are TRBV28 and TRBJ2-2; a weak D match, TRBD2 (6 bases). The germline V gene has CDR1 MDHEN and CDR2 SYDVKM. V lost 2 bases to trimming and J lost 3 bases, with 10 bases between them. The CDR3 runs 15 residues. The CDR3 DNA reads TGTGCCAGCAGTTTAGGGTCGGGAGACACCGGGGAGCTGTTTTTT. Encoded protein: CASSLGSGDTGELFF.

The chain joins TRBV7-2 to TRBJ1-4, with TRBD1 as a possible D gene (5 bases). This CDR3 spans 14 amino acids. Germline lookup yields CDR1 SGHTA and CDR2 FQGNSA. Deletions cut 3 bases from V and 8 bases from J, with 13 bases between. This CDR3 reads CASSFQGFREKLFF. The CDR3 bases are TGTGCCAGCAGCTTTCAGGGCTTTCGGGAAAAACTGTTTTTT.

The chain employs TRBV29-1 and TRBJ2-2, with D perhaps TRBD2 (6 bases). Germline V CDR1 and CDR2: SQVTM, ANQGSEA. The CDR3 is made up of 14 amino acids. Trimming stripped 7 bases from V and 2 bases from J, with 14 bases between. CDR3 protein: CSASGLPNTGELFF. The CDR3 bases are TGCAGCGCATCGGGACTCCCTAACACCGGGGAGCTGTTTTTT.

CDR3 in amino acids: CASSPSGGREQYF. The DNA of the CDR3 is TGTGCCAGCAGTCCCTCAGGGGGTCGAGAGCAGTACTTC. The J gene is TRBJ2-5, the V gene TRBV12-3 or TRBV12-4; TRBD1 matches at 7 bases. The CDR3 consists of 13 residues. The V and J ends lost 5 bases and 11 bases, in that order; junction bases with no gene match: 11.

This clonotype was counted only a few times. This rearrangement joins TRBV10-3 to TRBJ2-1; TRBD1 matches at 12 bases. J gave up 1 base and V 2 bases, and 3 bases lay outside the gene matches. From germline, CDR1 is ENHRY and CDR2 SYGVKD. This CDR3 has 17 residues. The CDR3 spells CAISERDRGLSYNEQFF. The CDR3, as DNA: TGTGCCATCAGTGAGAGGGACAGGGGGCTTTCCTACAATGAGCAGTTCTTC.

Notes on this clonotype: A read error is possible here, since a much larger clone lies one base away. CDR3 DNA: TGTGCCAGCAGCTTTGAGGGGAACACTGAAGCTTTCTTT. It yields the protein CASSFEGNTEAFF. This sequence joins TRBV7-3 and TRBJ1-1; D not certain. The ends were cut back, 3 bases at V and 1 base at J, with 6 bases in the middle. The germline V gene has CDR1 SGHTA and CDR2 FQGTGA. The CDR3 length is 13 residues.

The gene calls are TRBV13 and TRBJ2-1, with 12 bases identical to TRBD2. This CDR3 has 17 amino acids. Unmatched junction bases numbered 6, after V lost 1 base and J lost 5 bases. The germline CDR1 and CDR2 sequences are PRHDT and FYEKMQ (reference sequence). The CDR3 here is CASSLVTSGRLNNEQFF. CDR3 DNA sequence: TGTGCCAGCAGCTTAGTGACTAGCGGGAGATTGAACAATGAGCAGTTCTTC.

This sequence joins TRBV2 and TRBJ2-3, with D perhaps TRBD2 (6 bases). Trimming cost V 9 bases and J 0 bases, with 13 bases left between them. Germline V gene lookup returns CDR1 SNHLY and CDR2 FYNNEI. This CDR3 has 14 residues. This CDR3 is CASSGLISTDTQYF. The DNA for the CDR3 is TGTGCCAGTTCGGGACTCATCAGCACAGATACGCAGTATTTT. Using reference TRBV2 and TRBJ2-3 for the parts outside the CDR3, the full variable domain is EPEVTQTPSHQVTQMGQEVILRCVPISNHLYFYWYRQILGQKVEFLVSFYNNEISEKSEIFDDQFSVERPDGSNFTLKIRSTKLEDSAMYFCASSGLISTDTQYFGPGTRLTVL.

The chain links TRBV6-6 to TRBJ2-1; 9 bases fit TRBD1. This CDR3 is 14 amino acids long. Looked up from germline, CDR1 is MNHNY and CDR2 is SVGAGI (reference sequence). V shed 6 bases, J shed 5 bases, and the junction held 5 bases outside the gene matches. CDR3 coding DNA: TGTGCCAGCAGCTGGGACAGGGTGAACAATGAGCAGTTCTTC. It specifies CASSWDRVNNEQFF.

Regarding this clonotype: This may stem from a read error, because a much larger clone lies one nucleotide away. CDR3 DNA sequence: TGTGCCAGCAGCTTAAATCTTCCCAATGGGCAGTTCTTC. Translated, it gives CASSLNLPNGQFF. This chain links TRBV11-2 with TRBJ2-1, with D uncertain. This CDR3 has 13 amino acids. Germline V gene lookup returns CDR1 SGHAT and CDR2 FQNNGV.

V usage is TRBV7-3 and J usage is TRBJ2-7, with no clear D. Trimming took 2 bases from V and 2 from J, leaving 7 bases between them. The CDR3 is 13 residues long. Germline CDR1 is SGHTA and CDR2 is FQGTGA. The CDR3 is CASSLPDPYEQYF. CDR3 nucleotides: TGTGCCAGCAGCTTACCGGACCCCTACGAGCAGTACTTC.

The rearrangement uses TRBV4-1 and TRBJ1-6, with 7 positions matching TRBD1. V gave up 0 bases and J gave up 7 bases; unmatched junction bases: 6. The germline CDR1 and CDR2 sequences are MGHRA and YSYEKL. This CDR3 is 16 amino acids long. The CDR3 DNA follows: TGCGCCAGCAGCCAAGATATTCAGGGGGGGAATTCACCCCTCCACTTT. It encodes CASSQDIQGGNSPLHF.